Listed here are 9 T cell receptor beta chains from one sample, sequenced in a study of OX40 agonist ivuxolimab in advanced cancers. Receptor libraries were prepared by the immunoSEQ multiplex PCR assay. The immuneACCESS repertoire file appears here via TCRdb, limited to in-frame rearrangements. These files lack a portion of the clones; in checked studies, under half of the deficit traces to unresolved V genes, and the cause of the others is not known. The sample table contains about 27,000 clones; only one count was recorded for roughly 79% of them. The top ten clones comprise 32% of the sample. This sample comprised CD4+ or CD8+ T cells sorted from blood, obtained in a trial of the OX40 agonist ivuxolimab. Every receptor here comes from an adult with an advanced solid tumor such as melanoma, head and neck, liver or kidney cancer.

The gene calls are TRBV13 and TRBJ2-1; 9 bases line up with TRBD1. The V gene end was trimmed by 5 bases and the J gene end by 2 bases; junction bases not matched to a gene: 10. The CDR3 runs to 17 residues. Germline CDR1 PRHDT, CDR2 FYEKMQ (reference sequence). The CDR3 DNA reads TGTGCCAGCAGCCTACTAATCTGGGACAGGGCCTACAATGAGCAGTTCTTC. Protein product: CASSLLIWDRAYNEQFF.

This chain uses TRBV5-1 with TRBJ2-3, with TRBD2 matching over 8 bases. V lost 4 bases to trimming and J lost 6 bases; unmatched junction nucleotides: 13. The CDR3 consists of 16 residues. Germline V gene sequence: CDR1 SGHRS, CDR2 YFSETQ. The CDR3 loop reads CASSLGRAERGDTQYF. In nucleotides, the CDR3 is TGCGCCAGCAGCCTTGGAAGGGCGGAGCGGGGGGATACGCAGTATTTT.

This clone has a handful of counts. V and J are TRBV7-9 and TRBJ2-3, with a weak D call TRBD1 (6 bases). CDR1 is SEHNR and CDR2 is FQNEAQ in the germline V gene (reference sequence). V was trimmed by 6 bases and J by 0 bases, leaving 10 bases between them. The CDR3 runs 14 residues. The DNA for the CDR3 is TGTGCCAGCAGAGGGACAAGGAGCACAGATACGCAGTATTTT. It codes for CASRGTRSTDTQYF.

This chain joins TRBV15 and TRBJ1-4; the D is unclear. The CDR3 spans 13 residues. CDR1 is LNHNV, CDR2 YYDKDF, per germline (reference sequence). V lost 0 bases, J lost 6 bases, and 5 bases lay in between. CDR3 sequence reads: CATSRERDEKLFF. Here the CDR3 DNA reads TGTGCCACCAGCAGAGAACGTGATGAAAAACTGTTTTTT.

The rearrangement links TRBV5-1 to TRBJ2-1; 7 nucleotides align to TRBD2. V lost 0 bases, J lost 2 bases, and 14 bases stayed unmatched. Per germline, CDR1 SGHRS and CDR2 YFSETQ. There are 19 residues in the CDR3. CDR3 nucleotide sequence: TGCGCCAGCAGCTTGGCCGTCGTCCGCGGGAGAGGCACCTACAATGAGCAGTTCTTC. It codes for CASSLAVVRGRGTYNEQFF.

The chain carries TRBV19 and TRBJ2-5; D possibly corresponds to TRBD1 (5 bases). Per the germline V gene, CDR1 is LNHDA and CDR2 is SQIVND (reference sequence). With 3 bases removed from V and 4 bases from J, the gap between germline ends came to 12 bases. This CDR3 is built from 14 residues. The CDR3: CASSIPRVGETQYF. The CDR3 DNA reads as TGTGCCAGTAGTATCCCCAGGGTGGGAGAGACCCAGTACTTC.

The CDR3 region is CASSERLLRLITGELFF. The CDR3 DNA sequence: TGTGCCAGCAGTGAACGATTACTTAGACTTATCACCGGGGAGCTGTTTTTT. The rearrangement uses TRBV2 and TRBJ2-2; D not resolved. The CDR3 is 17 residues long. Trimming removed 2 bases at V and 4 bases at J, with 17 bases between. Germline values: CDR1 SNHLY, CDR2 FYNNEI.

J is TRBJ2-5 and V is TRBV15; TRBD2 matches at 10 bases. Germline values: CDR1 LNHNV, CDR2 YYDKDF (reference sequence). The CDR3 covers 15 residues. With V trimmed by 6 bases and J by 3 bases, 7 bases remained unmatched. CDR3 coding DNA: TGTGCCACCAGGCCGGGACTAGCGACCGAAGAGACCCAGTACTTC. Residues: CATRPGLATEETQYF.

The V gene is TRBV6-1, the J gene TRBJ2-1; 7 nucleotides match TRBD2. V shed 3 bases and J 3 bases; nucleotides not matched to a gene: 14. Germline V gene data show CDR1 as MNHNS and CDR2 as SASEGT. The length of the CDR3 is 18 residues. The CDR3 here is CASSDRILGAGRYNEQFF. The DNA for the CDR3 is TGTGCCAGCAGTGATAGAATCCTAGGAGCGGGACGCTACAATGAGCAGTTCTTC.